This T cell receptor (beta chain) was sequenced for a study of T-cell memory formation after mild COVID-19. TCRdb processed the 5' RACE reads anew with MiXCR; each CDR3 protein has one entry. In the table there are approximately 410,000 distinct CDR3 sequences, about a quarter of which are singletons. Only a few counts were recorded for this clonotype. The CDR3 is 16 residues long. CDR1 and CDR2 from the germline V gene are SEHNR and FQNEAQ (reference sequence). Trimming at V came to 5 bases and at J to 3 bases, leaving 6 bases not matched to a gene. This receptor was taken from an adult woman who had mild COVID-19 (a few samples of this study predate the infection). Cell type and time point are not known. V usage is TRBV7-9 and J usage is TRBJ1-3; 11 bases line up with TRBD1. The sequenced material came from PBMCs or a T cell subset sorted from them (not recorded which). CDR3 coding DNA: TGTGCCAGCAGCGCAACGGACAGGGGGCTTGGAAACACCATATATTTT. It translates to CASSATDRGLGNTIYF.